Listed here are 20 T cell receptor beta chains from one sample, sequenced in a study of CD8 T cells in Susac syndrome. Random-hexamer reverse transcription was applied to 0.5 to 1 ug RNA. TCRdb reanalysed the immunoSEQ multiplex PCR reads using MiXCR and keeps one entry per CDR3 protein. The profile shows some 180,000 distinct CDR3 sequences, about 91% of them singletons. The material sequenced was CD4+ T cells from PBMCs. Receptor source: a human donor with Susac syndrome.

This chain joins TRBV6-1 and TRBJ2-2; D gene uncertain. Germline CDR1 and CDR2: MNHNS and SASEGT. CDR3 length equals 13 residues. V was shortened by 2 bases and J by 6 bases, with 7 bases between the two germline ends. The CDR3 nucleotides read TGTGCCAGCAGTGAATACGGTCCCGGGGAGCTGTTTTTT. Translation: CASSEYGPGELFF.

The chain couples TRBV5-1 to TRBJ2-7, with 12 bases lining up with TRBD2. V lost 0 bases and J lost 7; bases outside the gene matches: 5. The V gene's germline CDR1 is SGHRS and CDR2 YFSETQ. The CDR3 consists of 15 residues. The CDR3 DNA reads TGCGCCAGCAGCTTGGAACTAGCGGGGGGCGGAGAGCAGTACTTC. It specifies CASSLELAGGGEQYF.

V and J are TRBV7-2 and TRBJ1-2, with no clear D. The length of the CDR3 is 17 residues. Per the germline V gene, CDR1 is SGHTA and CDR2 is FQGNSA. V lost 5 bases and J lost 4, with 23 bases in between. CDR3 DNA: TGTGCCAGCAGCCCCAGACGGAGGCCAAATAATCTCTATGGCTACACCTTC. The encoded protein is CASSPRRRPNNLYGYTF. The variable domain in full, with the rest retrieved from reference TRBV7-2 and TRBJ1-2, is GAGVSQSPSNKVTEKGKDVELRCDPISGHTALYWYRQSLGQGLEFLIYFQGNSAPDKSGLPSDRFSAERTGGSVSTLTIQRTQQEDSAVYLCASSPRRRPNNLYGYTFGSGTRLTVV.

This sequence joins TRBV19 and TRBJ1-1; D gene unclear. Per the germline V gene, CDR1 is LNHDA and CDR2 is SQIVND (reference sequence). There are 13 residues in the CDR3. The V gene lost 2 bases and the J gene lost 1 base, with 5 bases spanning the gap. CDR3: CASSITANTEAFF. DNA of the CDR3: TGTGCCAGTAGTATAACGGCGAACACTGAAGCTTTCTTT.

This chain links TRBV20-1 with TRBJ1-1, with TRBD1 matching 10 bases. The CDR3 covers 15 residues. From germline, CDR1 is DFQATT and CDR2 SNEGSKA (reference sequence). J gave up 4 bases and V 3 bases, and 8 bases lay outside the gene matches. The CDR3 protein is CSARGIWTGGTEAFF. Written as DNA, the CDR3 is TGCAGTGCTAGGGGGATTTGGACAGGGGGCACTGAAGCTTTCTTT.

J is TRBJ1-4 and V is TRBV20-1, with D hard to call. Germline assignment: CDR1 DFQATT and CDR2 SNEGSKA (reference sequence). Deletions cut 0 bases from V and 5 bases from J, with 16 bases between. The CDR3 runs to 16 residues. CDR3 nucleotide sequence: TGCAGTGCTAGAGACCTTCCCGGGAGAGAGAATGAAAAACTGTTTTTT. Amino acids: CSARDLPGRENEKLFF.

V gene TRBV2 combines with J gene TRBJ1-2; D is uncertain. The V end lost 6 bases, the J end lost 3 bases, and 11 bases lay between the germline ends. The CDR3 runs to 13 residues. Germline CDR1 reads SNHLY; CDR2 reads FYNNEI. CDR3 coding DNA: TGTGCCAGCAGCCCGACGGCTGACTATGGCTACACCTTC. Residues: CASSPTADYGYTF.

The V gene is TRBV20-1, the J gene TRBJ1-6; 7 bases are shared with TRBD1. Germline V lookup: CDR1 DFQATT, CDR2 SNEGSKA (reference sequence). CDR3 size: 12 residues. V was pared by 4 bases and J by 8 bases, with 2 bases of the junction left unmatched. CDR3 in amino acids: CSAITGDSPLHF. CDR3 in DNA: TGCAGTGCTATAACAGGGGATTCACCCCTCCACTTT.

CDR3 in amino acids: CASSLLASTDTQYF. The DNA of the CDR3 is TGCGCCAGCAGCTTGCTGGCCAGCACAGATACGCAGTATTTT. The chain links TRBV5-1 to TRBJ2-3; D unresolved. V lost 1 base, J lost 0 bases, and 6 bases lay in between. Germline assignment: CDR1 SGHRS and CDR2 YFSETQ. This CDR3 region has 14 residues.

This chain connects TRBV6-5 to TRBJ1-1, with 9 bases matching TRBD1. Looked up from germline, CDR1 is MNHEY and CDR2 is SVGAGI. Trimming cost V 2 bases and J 6 bases; bases outside gene matches: 4. The CDR3 loop spans 14 amino acids. CDR3 region: CASSYGGDRAEAFF. In DNA form, the CDR3 reads TGTGCCAGCAGTTACGGGGGGGACAGGGCTGAAGCTTTCTTT.

This sequence joins TRBV11-2 and TRBJ1-3, with D hard to call. The CDR3 has 18 amino acids. Trimming took off 3 bases at V and 0 bases at J, with 18 bases between the two ends. The germline CDR1 and CDR2 sequences are SGHAT and FQNNGV. For the CDR3, the DNA is TGTGCCAGCAGCTTTTTAGTCTCGACCGGCTTCTCTGGAAACACCATATATTTT. It specifies CASSFLVSTGFSGNTIYF.

The rearrangement links TRBV24-1 to TRBJ2-3, with a possible D match to TRBD2 (5 bases). This CDR3 has 14 residues. Trimming pared 4 bases from V and 4 bases from J, leaving 11 bases between. Germline CDR1 reads KGHDR; CDR2 reads SFDVKD. The CDR3 sequence: CATSDTGAADTQYF. The DNA for the CDR3 is TGTGCCACCAGTGACACCGGAGCGGCAGATACGCAGTATTTT.

The J gene is TRBJ1-1, the V gene TRBV12-3 or TRBV12-4; D gene uncertain. The CDR3 runs to 15 residues. V gave up 8 bases and J gave up 3 bases, with 19 bases separating them. CDR3 sequence: CASSPSGSRYTEAFF. The CDR3 bases are TGTGCCAGCTCCCCTTCCGGGTCCAGGTACACTGAAGCTTTCTTT.

The chain has TRBV18 and TRBJ2-7, with TRBD2 matching over 7 bases. CDR1 is KGHSH and CDR2 is LQKENI in the germline V gene. After removal of 3 bases from V and 2 bases from J, the junction contained 4 bases not matched to a gene. This CDR3 is built from 14 residues. The CDR3: CASSPASGTYEQYF. As DNA, the CDR3 is TGTGCCAGCTCACCCGCTAGCGGAACCTACGAGCAGTACTTC.

The chain employs TRBV30 and TRBJ2-3; 9 bases are a match to TRBD2. With 3 bases clipped from V and 0 bases from J, the junction kept 4 bases outside the gene matches. This CDR3 has 15 amino acids. CDR1 and CDR2 (germline): GTSNPN, SVGIG (reference sequence). CDR3 nucleotides: TGTGCCTGGAGGTCCCTAGCGGGGAGCACAGATACGCAGTATTTT. This translates into CAWRSLAGSTDTQYF.

V is TRBV6-4 and J is TRBJ1-1; D not resolved. The V end lost 4 bases, the J end lost 4 bases, and 7 bases lay between the germline ends. This CDR3 region has 12 residues. CDR1 MRHNA and CDR2 SNTAGT come from the germline V gene. CDR3 loop: CASSGPGTEAFF. The DNA for the CDR3 is TGTGCCAGCAGTGGACCCGGCACTGAAGCTTTCTTT.

This sequence joins TRBV1 and TRBJ2-7; TRBD2 is taken as the D call from the table, unchecked against the DNA. TRBV1 is a pseudogene segment. There are 19 residues in the CDR3. The CDR3 loop reads CTSSQDFQERDFCSYEQYF. The CDR3 nucleotides are TGCACCAGCAGCCAAGATTTTCAGGAACGGGACTTCTGCTCCTACGAGCAGTACTTC.

The chain couples TRBV3-1 to TRBJ2-7, with TRBD2 matching over 7 bases. Germline V gene sequence: CDR1 LGHDT, CDR2 YNNKEL (reference sequence). The CDR3 contains 15 residues. V gave up 5 bases and J gave up 0 bases; unmatched junction bases: 7. The CDR3 loop is CASSGGLQSSYEQYF. CDR3 nucleotides: TGTGCCAGCAGCGGGGGACTACAGAGCTCCTACGAGCAGTACTTC.

The count of this clonotype is one. This chain connects TRBV6-5 to TRBJ2-7; TRBD1 matches at 10 bases. V was clipped by 6 bases and J by 3 bases; unmatched bases: 8. CDR3 length equals 15 residues. The germline V gene encodes CDR1 MNHEY and CDR2 SVGAGI. CDR3 sequence reads: CASRRQGAGVYEQYF. As DNA, the CDR3 is TGTGCCAGCAGACGACAGGGGGCGGGTGTCTACGAGCAGTACTTC.

The genes are TRBV5-1 and TRBJ2-1, with 9 bases that match TRBD2. CDR1 is SGHRS, CDR2 YFSETQ, per germline. This CDR3 has 15 residues. The J segment lost 4 bases and the V segment lost 4 bases, leaving 6 bases of the junction unmatched. DNA of the CDR3: TGCGCCAGCAGCCGCCGCGGGGGGGATTACAATGAGCAGTTCTTC. Protein sequence: CASSRRGGDYNEQFF.